Detailed here is one T cell receptor beta chain. These data originate in a study of control samples from healthy donors and cancer patients. Trimming removed 4 bases from V and 4 bases from J, with 10 bases in between. Germline V gives CDR1 MDHEN, CDR2 SYDVKM. The CDR3 totals 14 residues. Some clones are missing from TCRdb's copy, which holds only in-frame ones; the method was immunoSEQ multiplex PCR. The data contain roughly 220,000 clones, about 94% of them singletons. Sequencing input: blood. The sequence came from a man over 45 in good health. The chain carries TRBV28 and TRBJ1-4; D remains unclear. The CDR3 protein is CASSSPVNNEKLFF. CDR3 coding DNA: TGTGCCAGCAGTTCTCCGGTTAATAATGAAAAACTGTTTTTT.